The subject of this entry is one T cell receptor beta chain. It has no known antigen specificity. Base qualities are not recorded, but no much larger clone differs from it by a single base. Counted from cysteine to phenylalanine, this CDR3 has 14 amino acids. Left in the record is the CDR3 DNA by itself, 42 bases read in frame from the first base. V gives up 3 bases and J gives up 1 base, and the segment between their germline ends measures 9 bases. CDR1 and CDR2 are read off the germline V gene as MNHNS and SASEGT. The sample originates from a study of somatic mutations in cytotoxic T cells in rheumatoid arthritis (dated 2017 in TCRdb). With respect to the entire study: Patient peripheral blood (approximately 30 ml EDTA) was drawn right after diagnosis and before any treatment started. A total of 65 to 70 rheumatoid arthritis patients and 15 to 20 healthy controls underwent TCRB deep sequencing. The study asked whether expanded CD8+ T-cell clones in newly diagnosed, untreated rheumatoid arthritis carry somatic mutations, and used TCRB deep sequencing to characterize clonality. Sorted V beta1+ cells also underwent TCRB sequencing, and some V beta antibody-stained T-cell populations were flow-sorted at nearly 100% purity on a FACSAria II or Sony SH800. The median ages of the patient and control groups were essentially identical.

Sequencing of TCRB CDR3 was done on genomic DNA with the immunoSEQ assay. Per the authors' processing: Published virus-specific TCRB sequences were compared with patient CD8+ clones larger than 1%, and only a few matches were found. Only productive TCRB rearrangements were included in the analyses. Clonality was expressed as a Shannon entropy-based productive clonality index, with each clone defined by a unique TCRB CDR3 sequence. The template counts of each clone relative to the total templates per sample were used to calculate repertoire overlap between two samples. Flow cytometry-measured V-gene usage correlated with V-gene usage from TCRB sequencing, with a Spearman r of roughly 0.61. The table was pulled from immuneACCESS by TCRdb, which kept in-frame rearrangements only. Such tables lose some clones; where checked, under half of the loss comes from unresolved V genes, and the rest has no known cause. D and trimming were read from the DNA, whereas the V and J calls and clone size are those reported in that table. This sample holds some 14,000 clones; just under 75% were observed only once. The ten largest clones take up 11% to 15% of the sample.

Here is what the overall study found, with its caveats: In about an eighth of the 65 patients, more than 20% of CD8+ cells belonged to the largest CD8+ clone, while several identical CD8+ TCRB sequences were shared between blood and synovial fluid. Rheumatoid arthritis patients and age-matched healthy controls did not significantly differ in CD8+ T-cell clonality. In patients, CD8+ clonality rose with age (Spearman r ~ 0.49), which was not the case in healthy controls. The expanded CD8+ clones had unknown antigen targets, and not appearing in virus-specific databases did not rule out that they were virus-specific. No adjustment for multiple comparisons was made for the slight TRBV07 underrepresentation in patients.

CD4+ and CD8+ cells were isolated by positive magnetic bead selection on an AutoMACS, and purity was checked by flow cytometry. After a first flow cytometry screen using a TCR V beta antibody panel, clonal expansions were characterized through TCRB deep sequencing of sorted CD8+ fractions. Peripheral blood mononuclear cells were obtained using density gradient separation with Ficoll-Paque PLUS. DNA was extracted from CD4-enriched, CD8-enriched or PBMC samples with Nucleospin Tissue or Tissue XS kits and quantified with a Qubit 2.0 fluorometer. The specimen sequenced was CD8+ T cells sorted from blood. The rearrangement combines TRBV6-1 with TRBJ1-1, with a weak D call of TRBD1 (5 bases match). This sequence was found in an adult with rheumatoid arthritis. The CDR3 is CASSEGLENTEAFF. The DNA reads as follows: TGTGCCAGCAGTGAGGGGCTTGAGAACACTGAAGCTTTCTTT.